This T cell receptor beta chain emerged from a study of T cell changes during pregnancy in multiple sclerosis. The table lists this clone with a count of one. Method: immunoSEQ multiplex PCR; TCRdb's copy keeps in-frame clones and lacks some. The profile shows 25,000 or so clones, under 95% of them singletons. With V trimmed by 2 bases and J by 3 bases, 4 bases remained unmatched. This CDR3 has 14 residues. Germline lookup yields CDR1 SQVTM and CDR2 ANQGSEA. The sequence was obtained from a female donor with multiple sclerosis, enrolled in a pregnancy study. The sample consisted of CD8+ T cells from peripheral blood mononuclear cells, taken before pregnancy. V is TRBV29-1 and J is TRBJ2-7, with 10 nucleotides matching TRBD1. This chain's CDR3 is CSVEKTGGSYEQYF. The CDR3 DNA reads TGCAGCGTTGAAAAGACAGGGGGCAGCTACGAGCAGTACTTC.